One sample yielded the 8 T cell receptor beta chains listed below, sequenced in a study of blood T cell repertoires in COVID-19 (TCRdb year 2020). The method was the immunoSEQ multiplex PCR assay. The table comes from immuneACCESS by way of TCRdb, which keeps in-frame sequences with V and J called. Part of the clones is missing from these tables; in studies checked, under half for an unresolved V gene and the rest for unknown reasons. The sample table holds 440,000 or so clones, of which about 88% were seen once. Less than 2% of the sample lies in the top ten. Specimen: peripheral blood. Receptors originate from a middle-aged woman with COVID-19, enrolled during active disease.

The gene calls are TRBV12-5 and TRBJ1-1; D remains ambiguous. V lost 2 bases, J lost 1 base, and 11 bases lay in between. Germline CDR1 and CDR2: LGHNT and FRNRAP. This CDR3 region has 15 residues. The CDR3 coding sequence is TGTGCTAGTGGTTTGTTTTCACAGAGGAACACTGAAGCTTTCTTT. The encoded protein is CASGLFSQRNTEAFF.

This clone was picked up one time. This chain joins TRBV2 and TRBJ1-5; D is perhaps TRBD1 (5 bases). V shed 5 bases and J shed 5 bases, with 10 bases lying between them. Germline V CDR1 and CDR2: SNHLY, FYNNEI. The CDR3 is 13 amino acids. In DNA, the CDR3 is TGTGCCAGCAGTTGGGGCAGGGATCAGCCCCAGCATTTT. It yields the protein CASSWGRDQPQHF.

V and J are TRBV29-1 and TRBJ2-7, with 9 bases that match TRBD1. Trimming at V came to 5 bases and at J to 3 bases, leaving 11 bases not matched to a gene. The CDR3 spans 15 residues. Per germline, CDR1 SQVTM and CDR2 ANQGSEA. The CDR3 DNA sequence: TGCAGCGTTCTTACCCCGGACAGGGGCGTCTACGAGCAGTACTTC. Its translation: CSVLTPDRGVYEQYF.

The CDR3 DNA reads TGTGCCAGCAGCCAAGTGGGGACAGGGAGCACTGAAGCTTTCTTT. The encoded protein is CASSQVGTGSTEAFF. V is TRBV3-1 (or the pseudogene TRBV3-2) and J is TRBJ1-1, with 9 positions matching TRBD1. Germline-derived CDR1 and CDR2 are LGHDT and YNNKEL (reference sequence). CDR3 length: 15 amino acids. V shed 1 base, J shed 4 bases, and the junction held 4 bases outside the gene matches.

The CDR3 nucleotides are TGTGCCAGTAGTTTGACAGCCAAATCCTCTGGAAACACCATATATTTT. Residues: CASSLTAKSSGNTIYF. The V call is TRBV19, the J call TRBJ1-3; tentative D call: TRBD1 (5 bases). Between the trimmed V and J ends, which lost 5 bases and 0 bases, there was a span of 14 bases. The CDR3 has 16 residues. Per germline, CDR1 LNHDA and CDR2 SQIVND (reference sequence).

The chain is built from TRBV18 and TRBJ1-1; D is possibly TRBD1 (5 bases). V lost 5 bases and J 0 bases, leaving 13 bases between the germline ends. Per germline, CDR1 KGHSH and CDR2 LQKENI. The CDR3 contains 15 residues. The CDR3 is CASSSNIQVNTEAFF. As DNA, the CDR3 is TGTGCCAGCTCATCAAATATACAGGTGAACACTGAAGCTTTCTTT. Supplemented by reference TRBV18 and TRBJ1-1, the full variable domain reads NAGVMQNPRHLVRRRGQEARLRCSPMKGHSHVYWYRQLPEEGLKFMVYLQKENIIDESGMPKERFSAEFPKEGPSILRIQQVVRGDSAAYFCASSSNIQVNTEAFFGQGTRLTVV.

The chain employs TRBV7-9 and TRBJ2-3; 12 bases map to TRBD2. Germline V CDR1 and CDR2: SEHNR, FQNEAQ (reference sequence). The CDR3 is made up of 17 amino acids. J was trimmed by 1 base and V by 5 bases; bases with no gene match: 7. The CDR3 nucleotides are TGTGCCAGCAGCCCCCCTAGCGGGAGGGGTGGCACAGATACGCAGTATTTT. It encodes CASSPPSGRGGTDTQYF.

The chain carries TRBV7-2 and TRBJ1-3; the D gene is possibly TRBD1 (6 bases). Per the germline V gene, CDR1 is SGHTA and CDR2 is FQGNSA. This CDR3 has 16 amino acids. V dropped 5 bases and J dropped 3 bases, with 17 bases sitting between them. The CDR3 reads CASSLPQGAFGNTIYF. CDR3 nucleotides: TGTGCCAGCAGCCTCCCACAGGGCGCCTTTGGAAACACCATATATTTT. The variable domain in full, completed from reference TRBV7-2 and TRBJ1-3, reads GAGVSQSPSNKVTEKGKDVELRCDPISGHTALYWYRQSLGQGLEFLIYFQGNSAPDKSGLPSDRFSAERTGGSVSTLTIQRTQQEDSAVYLCASSLPQGAFGNTIYFGEGSWLTVV.